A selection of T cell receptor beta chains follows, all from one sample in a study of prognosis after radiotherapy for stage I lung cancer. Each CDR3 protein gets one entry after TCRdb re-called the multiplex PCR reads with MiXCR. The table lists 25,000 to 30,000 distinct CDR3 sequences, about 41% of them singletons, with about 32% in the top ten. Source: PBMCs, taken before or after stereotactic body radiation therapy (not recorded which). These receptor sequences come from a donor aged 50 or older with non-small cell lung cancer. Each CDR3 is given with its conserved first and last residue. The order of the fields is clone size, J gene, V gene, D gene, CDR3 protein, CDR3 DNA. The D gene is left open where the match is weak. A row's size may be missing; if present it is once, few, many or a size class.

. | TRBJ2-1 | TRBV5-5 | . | CASSRRTSHEQFF | TGTGCCAGCAGCCGGAGGACCAGCCATGAGCAGTTCTTC
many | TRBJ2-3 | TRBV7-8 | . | CASSLTGDTQYF | TGTGCCAGCAGCTTGACTGGGGATACGCAGTATTTT
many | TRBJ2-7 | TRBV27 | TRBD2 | CASALSGVQSGKYEQYF | TGTGCCAGCGCTCTTTCCGGGGTTCAGAGCGGGAAGTACGAGCAGTACTTC
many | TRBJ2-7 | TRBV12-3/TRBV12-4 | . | CASSLGVLPIYEQYF | TGTGCCAGCAGTTTGGGGGTCTTACCAATCTACGAGCAGTACTTC
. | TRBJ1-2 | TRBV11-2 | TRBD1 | CADRGSGGYTF | TGTGCGGACAGGGGATCGGGTGGCTACACCTTC
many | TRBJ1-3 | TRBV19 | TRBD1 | CASSPRDRLTGNTIYF | TGTGCCAGTAGCCCCCGGGACAGGTTAACTGGAAACACCATATATTTT
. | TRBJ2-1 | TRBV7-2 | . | CASRLDGHGRLEQFF | TGTGCCAGCAGATTAGACGGACACGGTCGTCTCGAGCAGTTCTTC
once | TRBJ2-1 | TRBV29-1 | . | CSVEYPSVNSYNEQFF | TGCAGCGTTGAATATCCGTCAGTTAACTCCTACAATGAGCAGTTCTTC
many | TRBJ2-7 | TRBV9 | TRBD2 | CASSVSGGDYYEQYF | TGTGCCAGCAGCGTATCGGGGGGAGACTACTACGAGCAGTACTTC
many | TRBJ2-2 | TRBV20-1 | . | CSAREPDTGELFF | TGCAGTGCTAGGGAGCCGGACACCGGGGAGCTGTTTTTT
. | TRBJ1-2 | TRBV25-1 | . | CASSTGGADGYTF | TGTGCCAGCAGTACTGGGGGGGCGGATGGCTACACCTTC
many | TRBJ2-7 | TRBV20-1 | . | CSWAGTNDEQYF | TGCAGTTGGGCCGGGACAAACGACGAGCAGTACTTC
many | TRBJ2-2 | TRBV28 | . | CASKGGIYTGELFF | TGTGCCAGTAAGGGAGGAATCTACACCGGGGAGCTGTTTTTT
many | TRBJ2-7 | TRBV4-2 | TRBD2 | CASSQAPRRLANYEQYF | TGTGCCAGCAGCCAAGCCCCACGGAGACTAGCTAACTACGAGCAGTACTTC
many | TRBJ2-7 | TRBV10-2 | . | CASTSIGSSYEQYF | TGCGCCAGCACCTCTATAGGGAGCTCCTACGAGCAGTACTTC
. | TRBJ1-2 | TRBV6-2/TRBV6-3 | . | CASSESWFYGYTF | TGTGCCAGCAGTGAATCTTGGTTCTATGGCTACACCTTC
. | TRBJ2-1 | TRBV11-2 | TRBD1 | CASSLDFGTGLEQFF | TGTGCCAGCAGCTTAGACTTTGGGACAGGTTTGGAGCAGTTCTTC
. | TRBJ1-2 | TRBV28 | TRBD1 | CASSLGGTGLSYGYTF | TGTGCCAGCAGTTTAGGAGGGACAGGTTTGAGCTATGGCTACACCTTC
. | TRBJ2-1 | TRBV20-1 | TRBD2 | CSANTPGTSGNEQFF | TGCAGTGCTAACACACCGGGGACTAGCGGAAATGAGCAGTTCTTC
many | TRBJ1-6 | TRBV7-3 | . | CASSEKGGTPSGSSPLHF | TGTGCCAGCAGCGAAAAAGGGGGGACCCCCTCAGGGAGTTCACCCCTCCACTTT
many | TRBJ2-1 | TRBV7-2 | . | CASSLSPYNEQFF | TGTGCCAGCAGCTTATCTCCATACAATGAGCAGTTCTTC
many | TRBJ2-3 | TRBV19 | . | CASSRTAKTPDTQYF | TGTGCCAGTAGTAGGACAGCGAAGACCCCAGATACGCAGTATTTT
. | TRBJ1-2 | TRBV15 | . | CATSLTANYGYTF | TGTGCCACCAGCCTTACAGCTAACTATGGCTACACCTTC
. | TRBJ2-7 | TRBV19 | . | CASSIESGVMNEQYF | TGTGCCAGTAGTATAGAGTCAGGGGTAATGAACGAGCAGTACTTC
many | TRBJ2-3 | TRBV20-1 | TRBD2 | CSARDRRGGNTDTQYF | TGCAGTGCTAGAGATCGTCGCGGGGGGAACACAGATACGCAGTATTTT
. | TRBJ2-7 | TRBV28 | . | CASSIGFYEQYF | TGTGCCAGCAGTATAGGTTTCTACGAGCAGTACTTC
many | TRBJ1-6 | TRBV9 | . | CASQASSYNSPLHF | TGTGCCAGCCAGGCTAGCTCCTATAATTCACCCCTCCACTTT
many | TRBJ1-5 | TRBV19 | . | CASTADDQPQHF | TGTGCCAGTACCGCGGACGATCAGCCCCAGCATTTT
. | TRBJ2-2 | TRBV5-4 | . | CASRIGLGGTGELFF | TGTGCCAGCAGGATCGGACTAGGGGGCACCGGGGAGCTGTTTTTT
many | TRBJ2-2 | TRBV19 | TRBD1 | CASMDRFPGELFF | TGTGCCAGCATGGACAGGTTCCCCGGGGAGCTGTTTTTT
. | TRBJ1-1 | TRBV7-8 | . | CASSLANGETATEAFF | TGTGCCAGCAGCTTAGCTAACGGGGAGACCGCCACTGAAGCTTTCTTT
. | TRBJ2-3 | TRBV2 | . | CASSVAGATDTQYF | TGTGCCAGCAGTGTCGCAGGGGCCACAGATACGCAGTATTTT
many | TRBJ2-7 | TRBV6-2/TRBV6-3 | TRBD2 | CASSEREAYEQYF | TGTGCCAGCAGCGAGCGGGAAGCCTACGAGCAGTACTTC
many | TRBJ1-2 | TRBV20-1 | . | CSARDASNYGYTF | TGCAGTGCTAGAGATGCCAGTAACTATGGCTACACCTTC
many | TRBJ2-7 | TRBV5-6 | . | CASSLGLPRDEQYF | TGTGCCAGCAGCCTCGGGCTGCCTAGGGACGAGCAGTACTTC
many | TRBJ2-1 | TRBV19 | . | CASSIGSGPYNEQFF | TGTGCCAGTAGTATAGGAAGCGGACCTTACAATGAGCAGTTCTTC
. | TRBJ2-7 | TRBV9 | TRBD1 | CASSAPGTGKGEQYF | TGTGCCAGCAGCGCTCCAGGGACAGGGAAGGGCGAGCAGTACTTC
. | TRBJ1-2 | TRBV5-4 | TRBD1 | CASSSDREGGYTF | TGTGCCAGCAGCTCGGACAGGGAAGGTGGCTACACCTTC
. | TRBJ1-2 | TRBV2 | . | CASTLSLVYGYTF | TGTGCCAGCACATTGAGCTTAGTCTATGGCTACACCTTC